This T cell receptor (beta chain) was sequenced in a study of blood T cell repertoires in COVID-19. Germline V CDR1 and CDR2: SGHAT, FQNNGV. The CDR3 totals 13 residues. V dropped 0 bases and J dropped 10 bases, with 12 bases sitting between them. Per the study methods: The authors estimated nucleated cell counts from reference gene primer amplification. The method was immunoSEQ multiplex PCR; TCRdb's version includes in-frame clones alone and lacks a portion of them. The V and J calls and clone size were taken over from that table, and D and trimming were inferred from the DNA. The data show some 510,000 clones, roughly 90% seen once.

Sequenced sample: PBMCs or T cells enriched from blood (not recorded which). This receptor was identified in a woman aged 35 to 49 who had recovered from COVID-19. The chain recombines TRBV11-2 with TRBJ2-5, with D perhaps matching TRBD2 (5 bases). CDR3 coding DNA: TGTGCCAGCAGCTTAGAAAGTCTAGCCCGCCAGTACTTC. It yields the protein CASSLESLARQYF.